This T cell receptor (beta chain) was obtained from a study of T cells in Graves' hyperthyroidism and ophthalmopathy (dated by TCRdb to between 2018 and 2020). Study-wide context: Peripheral blood samples were taken at initial diagnosis, before any treatment was given. A discovery cohort of approximately 97 patients, about 44 with Graves' ophthalmopathy and under 60 with stable Graves' hyperthyroidism, was used to find distinguishing TCR V-J signatures. Prospective prediction of ophthalmopathy was tested in an independent validation cohort of 18 to 20 hyperthyroidism patients and 15 to 17 patients who later progressed to ophthalmopathy. For training and testing, the 100 patients in the discovery cohort were randomly divided in a 7:3 ratio. Thyroid tissue and blood T-cell repertoires from roughly 6 Graves' hyperthyroidism patients were also compared in the study. Following sampling, methimazole starting at 30 mg daily was given to hyperthyroidism patients, and high-dose intravenous methylprednisolone was given to ophthalmopathy patients. TCR Vbeta CDR3 sequencing of 130 to 150 peripheral blood samples (43 ophthalmopathy, around 80 hyperthyroidism and about 17 progressor patients) is reported in the paper.

Concerning this clonotype itself: No cognate antigen has been identified for it. No clone much larger than this one lies a single base away; base qualities are absent.

Study-level results and caveats: Most expanded thyroid clonotypes (frequency above 0.001) were also detected in blood, a finding suggesting that blood repertoires may reflect thyroid immune responses. Sample size was not statistically predetermined, and investigators were not blinded to group allocation. A 13 V-J signature model separated ophthalmopathy from stable hyperthyroidism, with around 91% sensitivity and about 81% specificity in cross-validation and 80%/75% in testing. In validation, the model predicted progression to ophthalmopathy with roughly 70% sensitivity and about 72% specificity, a median of 6.5 months before onset.

Counted from cysteine to phenylalanine, this CDR3 has 13 amino acids. Here the CDR3 DNA is all that survives: 39 bases in frame from base 1. The germline V gene gives CDR1 as SQVTM and CDR2 as ANQGSEA. Relative to germline, V is 4 bases shorter and J is 7 bases shorter, with 17 bases between their ends. Ophthalmopathy patients had moderately to severely active disease, Clinical Activity Score of at least 3, NOSPECS grade of at least 4, and duration under 3 months. Patients with uncontrolled infections, other autoimmune diseases, pregnancy or lactation were excluded. Clinical symptoms, serum thyroxine and TRAb, thyroid ultrasound, and orbital computed tomography formed the basis for the diagnoses. PBMCs were separated from roughly 10 ml of fresh peripheral blood using Ficoll-Paque density gradient centrifugation. Total RNA was extracted using Trizol reagent, and RNA quality was assessed on an Agilent 2100 Bioanalyzer.

Amplification of TCR beta CDR3 regions was carried out from RNA transcripts. For the first round of RT-PCR on the TCR CDR3, the HTBI primer set was used together with the Qiagen OneStep RT-PCR kit. The libraries were constructed in a second round of multiplex PCR and then size-selected and purified. Sequencing of the libraries was done on an Illumina HiSeq2000 using paired-end 100 bp reads. Under the source paper's analysis protocol: SOAPnuke was used to process the raw data, removing reads that contained adapters or uncalled bases, had a mean Phred below 15, or lacked an exact match to the constant primer or identifier. COPE v1.2.5 was used to merge high-quality paired reads, and clonotypes were defined as unique nucleotide sequences. MiTCR v1.1 was used to align clonotypes to the IMGT TRBV, TRBD and TRBJ reference segments. The analysis was restricted to V-J combinations with a frequency above 0.0001, which together covered about 99% of the repertoires. A TCS score was defined as the ratio of F50 (clonal expansion) to E x V (chaos), with BLOSUM62-based TCRdist applied between CDR3 peptides within each V-J. Welch's t-statistics and random forest reduced fewer than 600 V-J features to 10 to 15, which were used in a naive Bayes classifier (R e1071). In-frame beta chains were kept once TCRdb had trimmed the public reads at Q25 with fastp and called clones with MiXCR. Rows are unified per CDR3 protein, each entry keeping the most common DNA and genes. TCRdb's processing, not the authors', yielded these V and J calls. The table for this sample lists hundreds of thousands of distinct CDR3 sequences; under 25% of them were counted only once. Of the sample, 34% is held by the ten largest clones.

Material: blood. The origin of this receptor is a man younger than 40 with Graves' ophthalmopathy. The V and J segments used are TRBV29-1 and TRBJ2-7, and possibly TRBD2, on 5 matching bases. The CDR3 reads as follows: CSVGGHGPPEQYF. DNA sequence: TGCAGCGTTGGAGGGCACGGGCCACCTGAGCAGTACTTC.